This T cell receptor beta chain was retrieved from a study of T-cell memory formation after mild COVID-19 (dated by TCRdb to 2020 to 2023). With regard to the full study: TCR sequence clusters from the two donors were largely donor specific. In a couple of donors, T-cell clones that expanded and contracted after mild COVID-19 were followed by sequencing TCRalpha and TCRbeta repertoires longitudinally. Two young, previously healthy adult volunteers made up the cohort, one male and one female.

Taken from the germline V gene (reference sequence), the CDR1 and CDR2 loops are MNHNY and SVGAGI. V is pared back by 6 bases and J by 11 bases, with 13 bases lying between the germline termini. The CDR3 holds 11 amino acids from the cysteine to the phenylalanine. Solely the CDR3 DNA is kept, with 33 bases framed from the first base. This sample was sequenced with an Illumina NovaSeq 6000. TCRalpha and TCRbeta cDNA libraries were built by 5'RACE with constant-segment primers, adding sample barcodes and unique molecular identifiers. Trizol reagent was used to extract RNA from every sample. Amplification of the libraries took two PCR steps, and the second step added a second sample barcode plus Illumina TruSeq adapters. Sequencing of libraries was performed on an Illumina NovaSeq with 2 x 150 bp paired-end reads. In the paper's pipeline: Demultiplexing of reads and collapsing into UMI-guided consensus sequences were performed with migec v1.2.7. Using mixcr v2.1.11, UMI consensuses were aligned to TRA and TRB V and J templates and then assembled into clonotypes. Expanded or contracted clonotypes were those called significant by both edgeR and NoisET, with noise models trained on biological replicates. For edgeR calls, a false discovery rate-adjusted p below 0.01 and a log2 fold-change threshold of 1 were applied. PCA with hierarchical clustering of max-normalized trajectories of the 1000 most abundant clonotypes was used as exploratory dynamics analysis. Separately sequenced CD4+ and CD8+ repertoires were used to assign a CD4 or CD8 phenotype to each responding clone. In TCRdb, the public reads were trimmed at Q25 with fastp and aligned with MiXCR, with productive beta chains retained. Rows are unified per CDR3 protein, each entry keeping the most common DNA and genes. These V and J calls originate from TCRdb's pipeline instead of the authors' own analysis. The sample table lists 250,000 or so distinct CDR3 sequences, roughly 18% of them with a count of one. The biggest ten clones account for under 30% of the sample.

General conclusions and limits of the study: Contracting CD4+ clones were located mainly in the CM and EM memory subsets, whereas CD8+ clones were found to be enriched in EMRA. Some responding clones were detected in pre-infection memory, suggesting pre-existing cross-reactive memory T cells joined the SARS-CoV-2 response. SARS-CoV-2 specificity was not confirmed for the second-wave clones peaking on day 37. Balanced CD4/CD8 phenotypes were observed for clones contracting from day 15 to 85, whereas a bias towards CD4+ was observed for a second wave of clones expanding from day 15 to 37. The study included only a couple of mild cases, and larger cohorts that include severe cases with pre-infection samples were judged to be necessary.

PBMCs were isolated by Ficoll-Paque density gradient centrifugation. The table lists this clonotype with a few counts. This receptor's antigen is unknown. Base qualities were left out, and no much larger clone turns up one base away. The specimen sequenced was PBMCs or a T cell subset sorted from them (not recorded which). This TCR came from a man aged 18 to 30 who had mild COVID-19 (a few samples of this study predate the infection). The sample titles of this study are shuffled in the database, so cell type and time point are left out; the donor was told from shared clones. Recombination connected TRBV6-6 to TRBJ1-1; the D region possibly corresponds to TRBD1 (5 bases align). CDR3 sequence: CASSSGTGAFF. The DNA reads TGTGCCAGCAGCTCCGGGACGGGCGCTTTCTTT.